This T cell receptor beta chain emerged from a study of T cell responses to AZD1222 COVID-19 vaccine (dated by TCRdb to about 2021). Describing the broader study: Because spike-specific TCR depth and breadth did not differ between the two schedules, AZD1222 recipients who got a second dose at roughly 4 weeks were pooled with those who got a second dose at roughly 12 weeks. Trial participants were enrolled by age into 18-55, 56-69 and 70-plus year subgroups, with around 150, 28 and 57 TCR-sequenced participants respectively. TCR sequencing was performed for 230 to 250 trial participants, of whom 200 to 220 were given two doses of AZD1222 and around 25 were given two doses of MenACWY control vaccine.

Broad study findings and their caveats: The whole spike protein was spanned by vaccine-associated CD4 TCRs, and dominant responses were seen in regions 160-218 and 743-854. In the small 56-69-year group, the increase in depth fell short of significance, most likely because of low power. A significant rise in spike-specific TCR breadth and depth was observed after two AZD1222 doses relative to day 0 and relative to MenACWY recipients. Conclusions about previously exposed vaccinees are limited because only a handful of AZD1222 recipients were SARS-CoV-2 seropositive at baseline. Reportedly, close to half of the unique spike-specific TCRs recognized epitopes lying outside the regions that are mutated in the B.1.351 and B.1.1.7 variants. Because no day 14 peak-response samples were available, repertoires were characterized only after the peak T cell response. Most participants were white British and females outnumbered males, and the authors suggested that clonal diversity may have been underestimated.

With regard to this clone: The target of this receptor is not known. No much larger clone is present one base from it, and per-base qualities are unavailable.

Sample time point, as interpreted from the label and publication: baseline before first vaccination. The vaccinee samples were drawn from two UK trials, COV001 and COV002, one of which was a single-blind randomized controlled phase 2/3 trial testing AZD1222 (ChAdOx1 nCoV-19) in healthy adults. For TCRbeta chain sequencing, PBMC samples from trial participants were taken at day 0 and at day 28 after the second dose. The junction carries 20 bases between V and J, which are trimmed by 5 bases and 4 bases respectively. CDR1 and CDR2 were assigned from the germline V gene as SGHTA and FQGTGA. Including the terminal cysteine and phenylalanine, the CDR3 comprises 16 residues. This entry keeps only the CDR3 DNA: 48 bases, framed from base 1. The CDR3 regions of human TCRbeta chains were analyzed by immunosequencing. Processing in the source paper ran as follows. Repertoire TCRs were matched against a reference library of SARS-CoV-2-specific TCRs generated with the MIRA antigen-specificity platform. Breadth was defined as the fraction of unique TCRs that were SARS-CoV-2-associated. Depth was defined as the fraction of total T cells that were SARS-CoV-2-associated. Using the MIRA data, each spike-specific TCR was mapped to the spike region that the TCR reacts to and placed in a CD4 or CD8 class. Log10-transformed breadth and depth values were compared by one-way ANOVA with Sidak's multiple comparisons tests. The table comes from immuneACCESS by way of TCRdb, which keeps in-frame sequences with V and J called. Part of the clones is missing from these tables; in studies checked, under half for an unresolved V gene and the rest for unknown reasons. The V and J calls and clone size come from that table; D and trimming were worked out from the DNA. This sample holds approximately 65,000 clones; 65% to 80% were observed only once. The ten largest account for around an eighth of the sample.

The sequencing here drew on peripheral blood, taken on day 0 of AZD1222 vaccination. The rearrangement combines TRBV7-3 with TRBJ1-1; a tentative D call is TRBD1 (6 bases match). This TCR was sampled from an adult in good health. CDR3 loop: CASSPHGGAVGTEAFF. The DNA is as follows: TGTGCCAGCAGCCCCCACGGGGGGGCTGTAGGCACTGAAGCTTTCTTT.